These T cell receptor beta chains were read from a single sample in a study of CD8 T cells in ankylosing spondylitis. MiXCR, applied by TCRdb to the 5' RACE reads, yields one record per CDR3 protein. The repertoire holds roughly 180,000 distinct CDR3 sequences, with 11% as singletons. The material sequenced was blood, either unsorted or a sorted T cell fraction (not recorded which). These receptors all stem from a male donor with ankylosing spondylitis or in good health (not recorded which). The CDR3 runs from the conserved cysteine through the conserved F or W. A D gene is named only where the DNA matches it firmly. Size is stated for part of the rows, as once, few or many counts, or as a class when the clone is expanded.

size	V	D	J	CDR3	DNA
many	TRBV5-1	TRBD2	TRBJ2-3	CASSSGGGTDTQYF	TGCGCCAGCAGCTCAGGCGGGGGAACAGATACGCAGTATTTT
few	TRBV28	.	TRBJ1-4	CASSLERGNEKLFF	TGTGCCAGCAGTTTGGAAAGGGGGAATGAAAAACTGTTTTTT
few	TRBV5-1	.	TRBJ1-2	CASSLAADSSNYGYTF	TGCGCCAGCAGCTTGGCCGCGGACAGCTCAAACTATGGCTACACCTTC
many	TRBV7-6	TRBD2	TRBJ2-2	CASSLGTSGSANTGELFF	TGTGCCAGCAGCTTAGGGACTAGCGGGAGTGCGAACACCGGGGAGCTGTTTTTT
many	TRBV29-1	TRBD1	TRBJ2-5	CSVAGQGARGTQYF	TGCAGCGTCGCGGGACAGGGGGCGCGAGGGACCCAGTACTTC
.	TRBV20-1	.	TRBJ2-7	CSARSLDGIYEQYF	TGCAGTGCTAGATCTCTCGACGGAATCTACGAGCAGTACTTC
.	TRBV13	.	TRBJ2-7	CASSLISQQLYEQYF	TGTGCCAGCAGCTTAATTAGTCAGCAGCTCTACGAGCAGTACTTC
many	TRBV14	.	TRBJ1-2	CASSQVVGTYGYTF	TGTGCCAGCAGCCAAGTGGTAGGGACCTATGGCTACACCTTC
many	TRBV27	TRBD1	TRBJ2-5	CASRQGANIKTQYF	TGTGCCAGCAGACAGGGGGCGAACATAAAGACCCAGTACTTC
many	TRBV10-3	.	TRBJ2-1	CAISEGTRYNEQFF	TGTGCCATCAGTGAGGGGACTCGCTACAATGAGCAGTTCTTC
.	TRBV11-3	.	TRBJ2-3	CASSLVPGVDTQYF	TGTGCCAGCAGCTTAGTTCCAGGGGTCGATACGCAGTATTTT
few	TRBV7-2	TRBD1	TRBJ1-2	CASSPDRGQGYTF	TGTGCCAGCAGCCCAGACAGGGGACAGGGCTACACCTTC
few	TRBV29-1	.	TRBJ2-3	CSGQGHSTDTQYF	TGCAGCGGTCAGGGGCATAGCACAGATACGCAGTATTTT
many	TRBV5-4	.	TRBJ2-5	CASSLPHQGQETQYF	TGTGCCAGCAGCTTGCCGCACCAGGGCCAAGAGACCCAGTACTTC